Listed below are T cell receptor beta chains from one sample, sequenced in a study of control samples from healthy donors and cancer patients. Clones were read by immunoSEQ multiplex PCR, and TCRdb kept only the in-frame ones, dropping some. The profile shows about 220,000 clones, about 93% of them singletons. The sequencing input was blood. The source is a man between 45 and 60 years old in good health. Each CDR3 is given with its conserved first and last residue. Each record gives: J gene, V gene, D gene, CDR3 DNA, CDR3 protein. D genes are given only for firm matches.

j_gene: TRBJ2-3
v_gene: TRBV27
d_gene: NA
CDR3nt: TGTGCCAGCAGCCCCCCTGGACTATCTACGCAGTATTTT
CDR3aa: CASSPPGLSTQYF

j_gene: TRBJ2-1
v_gene: TRBV7-8
d_gene: TRBD2
CDR3nt: TGTGCCAGCAGCCATCCTATAGCGGGGACCTCCTACAATGAGCAGTTCTTC
CDR3aa: CASSHPIAGTSYNEQFF

j_gene: TRBJ1-1
v_gene: TRBV27
d_gene: NA
CDR3nt: TGTGCCAGCAGTTCAAATAAAAACGCCCATACAACGGGTGAAGCTTTCTTT
CDR3aa: CASSSNKNAHTTGEAFF

j_gene: TRBJ1-2
v_gene: TRBV2
d_gene: NA
CDR3nt: TGTGCCAGCAGCCCTGAAAGGGAAGGCTATGGCTACACCTTC
CDR3aa: CASSPEREGYGYTF

j_gene: TRBJ1-1
v_gene: TRBV13
d_gene: TRBD1
CDR3nt: TGTGCCAGCAGCTTCGGGGGACAGGCGAACACTGAAGCTTTCTTT
CDR3aa: CASSFGGQANTEAFF

j_gene: TRBJ2-1
v_gene: TRBV7-7
d_gene: TRBD2
CDR3nt: TGTGCCAGCAGCCCCACTAGCGGGGGATACGGTGAGCAGTTCTTC
CDR3aa: CASSPTSGGYGEQFF

j_gene: TRBJ1-1
v_gene: TRBV6-1
d_gene: NA
CDR3nt: TGTGCCAGCAGTGAAAGCGGGTGGGGTGAAGCTTTCTTT
CDR3aa: CASSESGWGEAFF

j_gene: TRBJ2-3
v_gene: TRBV7-8
d_gene: TRBD2
CDR3nt: TGTGCCAGCACCCCGGGACTATGGAAGGATACGCAGTATTTT
CDR3aa: CASTPGLWKDTQYF

j_gene: TRBJ1-2
v_gene: TRBV27
d_gene: TRBD1
CDR3nt: TGTGCCAGCAGGCCGACCGGGACAGGGGGCACCTATGGCTACACCTTC
CDR3aa: CASRPTGTGGTYGYTF

j_gene: TRBJ1-1
v_gene: TRBV6-5
d_gene: NA
CDR3nt: TGTGCCAGCGAAGGGGGGAACAATTGGAACACTGAAGCTTTCTTT
CDR3aa: CASEGGNNWNTEAFF

j_gene: TRBJ2-7
v_gene: TRBV6-5
d_gene: TRBD1
CDR3nt: TGTGCCAGCTATCGAGGGGGACAGGGTCATGACGAGCAGTACTTC
CDR3aa: CASYRGGQGHDEQYF

j_gene: TRBJ2-3
v_gene: TRBV7-2
d_gene: NA
CDR3nt: TGTGCCAGCAGCTTATTTGCGGGTAGCACAGATACGCAGTATTTT
CDR3aa: CASSLFAGSTDTQYF

j_gene: TRBJ2-3
v_gene: TRBV5-1
d_gene: NA
CDR3nt: TGCGCCAGCAGCTTGTATCCGGGACGAGGGACAGATACGCAGTATTTT
CDR3aa: CASSLYPGRGTDTQYF

j_gene: TRBJ1-5
v_gene: TRBV18
d_gene: TRBD1
CDR3nt: TGTGCCAGCTCACCTGAGACAGGGTTCAATCAGCCCCAGCATTTT
CDR3aa: CASSPETGFNQPQHF

j_gene: TRBJ1-1
v_gene: TRBV29-1
d_gene: NA
CDR3nt: TGCAGCGTTACCCTTAACACTGAAGCTTTCTTT
CDR3aa: CSVTLNTEAFF

j_gene: TRBJ1-1
v_gene: TRBV28
d_gene: NA
CDR3nt: TGTGCCAGCACCGACTTTAGGGGGGTGGCTACTGAAGCTTTCTTT
CDR3aa: CASTDFRGVATEAFF

j_gene: TRBJ1-6
v_gene: TRBV5-1
d_gene: NA
CDR3nt: TGCGCCAGCAGCTTGGCCTCAGGTCTTAATTCACCCCTCCACTTT
CDR3aa: CASSLASGLNSPLHF

j_gene: TRBJ1-2
v_gene: TRBV19
d_gene: NA
CDR3nt: TGTGCCAGTAGTAAGGGGACTAACTATGGCTACACCTTC
CDR3aa: CASSKGTNYGYTF

j_gene: TRBJ2-3
v_gene: TRBV6-1
d_gene: TRBD2
CDR3nt: TGTGCCAGCAGTGAAGCGTTAGCGGGGGGGCCCAGCACAGATACGCAGTATTTT
CDR3aa: CASSEALAGGPSTDTQYF

j_gene: TRBJ2-5
v_gene: TRBV3-1/TRBV3-2
d_gene: NA
CDR3nt: TGTGCCAGCAGCCATCGGCAGACCCAGTACTTC
CDR3aa: CASSHRQTQYF

j_gene: TRBJ1-2
v_gene: TRBV28
d_gene: TRBD1
CDR3nt: TGTGCCAGCAGTTTAACCCAAACAGGGGGGGACGGCTACACCTTC
CDR3aa: CASSLTQTGGDGYTF

j_gene: TRBJ2-5
v_gene: TRBV28
d_gene: TRBD2
CDR3nt: TGTGCCAGCAGTCTAGCGGGATCGGAAGAGACCCAGTACTTC
CDR3aa: CASSLAGSEETQYF

j_gene: TRBJ2-1
v_gene: TRBV5-1
d_gene: TRBD1
CDR3nt: TGCGCCAGCAGCCTACAGGGGGTTAACAATGAGCAGTTCTTC
CDR3aa: CASSLQGVNNEQFF

j_gene: TRBJ1-2
v_gene: TRBV6-5
d_gene: NA
CDR3nt: TGTGCCAGCAGTTATCGAGTATCCTATGGCTACACCTTC
CDR3aa: CASSYRVSYGYTF

j_gene: TRBJ1-1
v_gene: TRBV5-1
d_gene: NA
CDR3nt: TGCGCCAGCAGCCGTGATACAGGAAAGGAAAACACTGAAGCTTTCTTT
CDR3aa: CASSRDTGKENTEAFF

j_gene: TRBJ1-1
v_gene: TRBV5-5
d_gene: TRBD1
CDR3nt: TGTGCCAGCAGCTTGGGGACAGGGGGCTTTCGCACTGAAGCTTTCTTT
CDR3aa: CASSLGTGGFRTEAFF